This TCR beta chain stems from a study of post-analysis software for immune sequencing data. Points on this clonotype: As yet, its antigen is unknown.

General observations from the study: Multiple sclerosis patients had significantly lower normalized Chao1 diversity than controls. Samples prepared in the same batch strongly co-clustered by F measure. About 5 TRBV segments were more frequent in patients than controls; TRBV5-6, TRBV5-1 and TRBV20-1 belonged to this group.

TCR beta libraries were prepared from cDNA with unique molecular identifiers. Out of about 0.95 to 10 million T cells, some 500,000 cDNA molecules were generated. TCRdb independently ran MiXCR on the PCR reads; one entry per CDR3 protein. The profile covers about 380,000 distinct CDR3 sequences, with around 37% appearing a single time and over 10% taken by the ten largest. The V end was cut by 6 bases, the J end by 4 bases, with 17 bases between. The V gene's germline CDR1 is MNHNS and CDR2 SASEGT. The CDR3 consists of 15 residues. The receptor comes from a girl aged 10 to 17 with multiple sclerosis. The genes are TRBV6-1 and TRBJ2-3; TRBD1 might be the D (5 bases). The sequenced sample consisted of blood. The CDR3: CASSLGVAPSDTQYF. CDR3 nucleotide sequence: TGTGCCAGCAGCCTAGGGGTGGCTCCCTCAGATACGCAGTATTTT.